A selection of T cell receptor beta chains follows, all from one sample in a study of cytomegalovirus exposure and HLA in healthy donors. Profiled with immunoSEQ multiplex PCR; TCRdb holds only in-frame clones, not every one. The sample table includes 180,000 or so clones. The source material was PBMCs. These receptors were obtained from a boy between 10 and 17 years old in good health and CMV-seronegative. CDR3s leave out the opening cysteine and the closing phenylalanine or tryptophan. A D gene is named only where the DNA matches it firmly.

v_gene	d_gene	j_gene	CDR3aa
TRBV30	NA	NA	AWSMAGIPYEQY
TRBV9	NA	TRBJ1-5	ASGGTADSNQPQH
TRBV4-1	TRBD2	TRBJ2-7	ASSQGLAFTYEQY
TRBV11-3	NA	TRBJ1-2	ASSLDRGDRNYGYT
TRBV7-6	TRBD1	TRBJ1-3	ASSFRDRGYGNTIY
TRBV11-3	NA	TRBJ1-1	ASSPTGYTEAF
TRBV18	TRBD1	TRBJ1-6	ASSRRTGTGAADGAPLH
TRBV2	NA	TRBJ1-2	ASSGLFLQTNYGYT
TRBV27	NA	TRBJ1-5	ASSFGGNNQPQH
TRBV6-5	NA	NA	ASSYRLDYEQY
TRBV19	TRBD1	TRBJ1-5	ASSRTGGLGQPQH
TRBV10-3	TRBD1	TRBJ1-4	AIATGVNEKLF
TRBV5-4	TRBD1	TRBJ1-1	ASSPDREPTEAF
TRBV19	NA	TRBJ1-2	ASEIWTPEGSGYT
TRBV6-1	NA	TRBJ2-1	ATQTDNRAVNEQF